There are many counts of the clone carrying this TCR beta chain. Its antigen is unidentified. Germline V gene data show CDR1 as SQVTM and CDR2 as ANQGSEA. V was trimmed by 3 bases and J by 8 bases, leaving 13 bases between them. The CDR3 is made up of 13 amino acids. These data are taken from a study of T cells in Graves' hyperthyroidism and ophthalmopathy. RNA transcripts served as the template for amplifying TCR beta CDR3 regions. A set of HTBI primers served as the primers for a first-round RT-PCR of the TCR CDR3. TCRdb called the multiplex PCR reads again in MiXCR, with one record for every CDR3 protein. The sample comprises 600,000 to 800,000 distinct CDR3 sequences, roughly a third of which are singletons, and approximately 31% rests with the top ten. The study, taken as a whole, reports: Ophthalmopathy and stable hyperthyroidism were separated by a 13 V-J model.

This chain joins TRBV29-1 and TRBJ1-4; no reliable D call. The clonotype was recovered from a middle-aged woman with Graves' hyperthyroidism. Sequenced: blood. CDR3 nucleotides: TGCAGCGTTGATGTGGGCACGGACGAAAAACTGTTTTTT. It is translated as CSVDVGTDEKLFF.